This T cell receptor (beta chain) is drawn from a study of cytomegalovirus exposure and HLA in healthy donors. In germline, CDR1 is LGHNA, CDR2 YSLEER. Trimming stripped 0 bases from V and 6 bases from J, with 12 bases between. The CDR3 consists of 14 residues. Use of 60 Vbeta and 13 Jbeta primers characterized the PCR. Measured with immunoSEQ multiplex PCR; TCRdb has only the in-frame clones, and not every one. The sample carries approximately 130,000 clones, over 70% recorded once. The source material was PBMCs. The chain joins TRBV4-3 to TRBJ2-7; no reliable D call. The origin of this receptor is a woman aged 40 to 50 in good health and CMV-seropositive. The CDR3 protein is CASSQDPRSPEQYF. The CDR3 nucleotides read TGCGCCAGCAGCCAAGATCCCCGGTCCCCCGAGCAGTACTTC.